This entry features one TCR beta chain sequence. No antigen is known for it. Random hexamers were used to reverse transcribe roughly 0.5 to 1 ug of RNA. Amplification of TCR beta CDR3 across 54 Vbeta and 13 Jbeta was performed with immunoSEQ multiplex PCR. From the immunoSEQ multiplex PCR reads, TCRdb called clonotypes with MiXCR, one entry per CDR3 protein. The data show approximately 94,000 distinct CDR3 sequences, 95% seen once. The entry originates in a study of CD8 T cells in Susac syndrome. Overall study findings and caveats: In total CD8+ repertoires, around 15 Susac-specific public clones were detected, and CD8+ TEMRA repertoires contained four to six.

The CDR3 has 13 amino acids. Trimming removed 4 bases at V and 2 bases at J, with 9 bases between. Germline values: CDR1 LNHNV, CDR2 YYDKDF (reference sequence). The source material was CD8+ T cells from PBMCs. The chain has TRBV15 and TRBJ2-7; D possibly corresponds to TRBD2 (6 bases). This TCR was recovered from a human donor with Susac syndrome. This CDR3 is CATSKEGPYEQYF. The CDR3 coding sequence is TGTGCCACCAGCAAGGAGGGGCCCTACGAGCAGTACTTC.